This T cell receptor beta chain was profiled in a study of blood T cell repertoires in COVID-19. Study at large: PBMCs, B-cell-depleted T cells, or T cells provided the cDNA or gDNA that made up the material.

There are a few counts of this clone. Authors' data handling: The authors estimated nucleated cell counts from reference gene primer amplification. This table comes from immunoSEQ multiplex PCR, and its TCRdb copy is limited to in-frame clones, with some not included. V, J and clone size are those of that table, while D and trimming were read from the DNA. The profile shows 120,000 to 150,000 clones, roughly 81% of them singletons. Germline V gene data show CDR1 as MRHNA and CDR2 as SNTAGT. This CDR3 contains 13 residues. Trimming pared 6 bases from V and 4 bases from J, leaving 12 bases between. Sequencing input: peripheral blood. This TCR was recovered from a human donor with acute or convalescent COVID-19. The donor label of this sample is uncertain. The chain joins TRBV6-4 to TRBJ1-1; D is uncertain. CDR3 residues: CASSEFWSTEAFF. Here the CDR3 DNA reads TGTGCCAGCAGCGAGTTTTGGAGCACTGAAGCTTTCTTT.